Reported below is one TCR beta chain. The antigen is not known. These data are taken from a study of radiation and T cells in renal cell carcinoma. The time point is: blood 2 weeks post-SBRT. Sample treatment: 15 Gy SBRT to primary tumor, nephrectomy 4 weeks later. Radiation-treated patients gave blood at baseline, week 2 and week 4. The V gene lost 5 bases and the J gene lost 0 bases, with 11 bases spanning the gap. The CDR3 sequence is 14 residues long. Germline CDR1 is SGHNT and CDR2 is YYREEE (reference sequence). Clones were sequenced by immunoSEQ multiplex PCR, and TCRdb holds only the in-frame ones, with some missing. The sample gives some 58,000 clones, around 78% of which show up once; about 7% is in the top ten. Findings and caveats of the study: Baseline intratumoral clonotype presence is unknown without pretreatment biopsies. In blood, top tumor clones expanded by 2 weeks, shrinking by 4.

The rearrangement joins TRBV5-4 to TRBJ1-1, with D possibly TRBD1 on 6 matching bases. The receptor was derived from a man in his 60s with renal cell carcinoma. The sequencing here drew on blood, taken from a patient whose treatment included radiotherapy and nephrectomy. The CDR3 DNA follows: TGTGCCAGCAGTAGGGACACCTTGAACACTGAAGCTTTCTTT. As protein: CASSRDTLNTEAFF. Complete variable domain (other parts from reference TRBV5-4 and TRBJ1-1): ETGVTQSPTHLIKTRGQQVTLRCSSQSGHNTVSWYQQALGQGPQFIFQYYREEENGRGNFPPRFSGLQFPNYSSELNVNALELDDSALYLCASSRDTLNTEAFFGQGTRLTVV.